Here is one TCR beta chain with its context. Its antigen remains unidentified. At one end the junction does not follow the germline gene, possibly because of a read error. The sample belongs to a study of molecular identifiers for immune sequencing clone quantification. Study-wide points: One million naive cells reportedly did not prevent detection of spiked Jurkat TCR RNA from one cell. Clones with over 20 RNA copies captured over 99% of effector molecules but under 1% of naive ones.

It was from roughly 21,000 to 960,000 sorted cells, with 10%, 30% or 50% RNA, that naive CD8 libraries came. MiXCR, run by TCRdb on the PCR reads, gives a single entry per CDR3 protein. Altogether about 630,000 distinct CDR3 sequences are present, approximately 24% being singletons, with the ten largest covering 0.7% to 0.95%. The length of the CDR3 is 16 residues. Germline CDR1 and CDR2: LGHDT and YNNKEL (reference sequence). This TCR was recovered from a human donor in good health. Some libraries in this study had Jurkat cell RNA spiked in. The sample consisted of naive CD8+ T cells from blood, with Jurkat cell RNA spiked in. Noted subset: FACS-sorted CD8+CD4-CCR7+CD45RA+ naive T cells. The chain uses TRBV3-1 and TRBJ2-1; 11 nucleotides match TRBD2. In DNA form, the CDR3 reads TGTGCCAGCAGCCAAGGTTTAGCGGGAGGGAGTAATGAGCAGCTCTTC. It encodes CASSQGLAGGSNEQLF.